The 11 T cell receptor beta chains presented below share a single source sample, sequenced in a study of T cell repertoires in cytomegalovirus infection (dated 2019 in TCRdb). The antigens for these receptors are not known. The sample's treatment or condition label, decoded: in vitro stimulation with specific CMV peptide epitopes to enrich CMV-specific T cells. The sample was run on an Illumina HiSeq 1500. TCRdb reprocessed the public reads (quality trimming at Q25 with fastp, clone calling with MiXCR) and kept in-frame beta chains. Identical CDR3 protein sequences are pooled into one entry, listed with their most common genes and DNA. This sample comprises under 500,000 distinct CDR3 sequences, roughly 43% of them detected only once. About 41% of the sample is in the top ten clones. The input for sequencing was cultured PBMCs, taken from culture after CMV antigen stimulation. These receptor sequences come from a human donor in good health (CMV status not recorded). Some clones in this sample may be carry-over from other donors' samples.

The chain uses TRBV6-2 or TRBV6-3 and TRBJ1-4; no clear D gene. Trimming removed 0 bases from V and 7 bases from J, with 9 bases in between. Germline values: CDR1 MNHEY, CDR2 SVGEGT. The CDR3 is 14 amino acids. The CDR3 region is CASSYSTRGEKLFF. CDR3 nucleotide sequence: TGTGCCAGCAGTTACTCGACGCGGGGTGAAAAACTGTTTTTT.

The CDR3 region is CASSLNGGAGANVLTF. CDR3 bases: TGTGCCAGTAGCCTCAATGGGGGTGCAGGGGCCAACGTCCTGACTTTC. This chain uses TRBV19 with TRBJ2-6, with D possibly being TRBD1 or TRBD2 (5 bases each). The germline V and J ends were trimmed by 6 bases and 4 bases, with 16 bases remaining between them. The CDR3 has 16 amino acids. Per the germline V gene, CDR1 is LNHDA and CDR2 is SQIVND (reference sequence).

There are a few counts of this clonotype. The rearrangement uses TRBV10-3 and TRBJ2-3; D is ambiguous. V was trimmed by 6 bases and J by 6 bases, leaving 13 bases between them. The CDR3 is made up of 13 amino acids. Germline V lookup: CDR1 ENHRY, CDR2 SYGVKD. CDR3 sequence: CAIRVNEIDTQYF. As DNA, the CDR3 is TGTGCCATCAGGGTGAATGAGATCGATACGCAGTATTTT.

CDR3 nucleotides: TGTGCCAGCAGCTTAAGTCTGTTAGATACGCAGTATTTT. This gives the protein CASSLSLLDTQYF. The V call is TRBV7-2, the J call TRBJ2-3; D is ambiguous. V was trimmed by 2 bases and J by 5 bases, leaving 8 bases between them. The CDR3 is made up of 13 amino acids. In germline, CDR1 is SGHTA, CDR2 FQGNSA.

DNA for the CDR3: TGTGCCAGTAGTATAATAGCGGGAGGGCCGGGCAATGAGCAGTTCTTC. Translation: CASSIIAGGPGNEQFF. The chain uses TRBV19 and TRBJ2-1; TRBD2 aligns across 11 bases. Germline assignment: CDR1 LNHDA and CDR2 SQIVND (reference sequence). V shed 2 bases, J shed 6 bases, and the junction held 6 bases outside the gene matches. There are 16 residues in the CDR3.

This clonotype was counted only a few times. The CDR3 protein is CASSSALSGRTGYEQYF. In DNA form, the CDR3 reads TGTGCCAGCAGCTCCGCCTTGAGCGGGAGAACGGGCTACGAGCAGTACTTC. J is TRBJ2-7 and V is TRBV7-6, with 8 bases matching TRBD2. Germline-derived CDR1 and CDR2 are SGHVS and FNYEAQ. The CDR3 spans 17 residues. V lost 4 bases and J lost 3; bases outside the gene matches: 14.

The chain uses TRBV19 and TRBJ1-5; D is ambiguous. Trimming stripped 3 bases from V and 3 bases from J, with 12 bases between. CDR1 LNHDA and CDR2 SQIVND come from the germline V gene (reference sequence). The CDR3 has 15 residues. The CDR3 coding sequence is TGTGCCAGTAGTATTGGAGGACCGTTCAATCAGCCCCAGCATTTT. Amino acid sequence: CASSIGGPFNQPQHF.

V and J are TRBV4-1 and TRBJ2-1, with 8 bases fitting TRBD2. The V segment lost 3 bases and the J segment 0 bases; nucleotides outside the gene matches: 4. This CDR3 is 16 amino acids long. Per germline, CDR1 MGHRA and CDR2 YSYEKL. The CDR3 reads CASSHPGGSSYNEQFF. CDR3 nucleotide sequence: TGCGCCAGCAGCCACCCGGGGGGGAGCTCCTACAATGAGCAGTTCTTC.

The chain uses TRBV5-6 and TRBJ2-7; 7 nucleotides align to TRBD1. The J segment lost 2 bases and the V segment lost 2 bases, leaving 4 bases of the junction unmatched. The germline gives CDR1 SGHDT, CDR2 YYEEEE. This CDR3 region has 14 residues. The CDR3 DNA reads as TGTGCCAGCAGCTTCGACAGGGTGGCCTACGAGCAGTACTTC. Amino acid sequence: CASSFDRVAYEQYF.

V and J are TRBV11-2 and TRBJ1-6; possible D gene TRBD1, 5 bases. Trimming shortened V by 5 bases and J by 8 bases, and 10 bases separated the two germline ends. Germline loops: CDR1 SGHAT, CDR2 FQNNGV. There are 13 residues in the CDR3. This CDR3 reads CASSRQIDSPLHF. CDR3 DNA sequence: TGTGCCAGCAGCCGACAGATTGATTCACCCCTCCACTTT.

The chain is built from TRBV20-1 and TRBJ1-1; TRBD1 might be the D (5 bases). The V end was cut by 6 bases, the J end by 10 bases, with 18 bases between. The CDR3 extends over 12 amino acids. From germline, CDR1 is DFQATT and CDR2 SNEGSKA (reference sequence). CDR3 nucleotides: TGCAGTGCGAGTACCAGGGTGTTCGCAGCTTTCTTT. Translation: CSASTRVFAAFF.